The 20 T cell receptor beta chains in this list originate from one sample, sequenced in a study of CD8+ T cells in alopecia areata. Described treatment: oral pan-JAK inhibitor, 5-10 mg twice daily. RNA was isolated and reverse transcribed to cDNA, the sequencing template. The data were produced by immunoSEQ multiplex PCR, yet TCRdb's version contains in-frame clones alone and is incomplete. The sample contains 110,000 to 150,000 clones, around four fifths of which appear only once. The sample consisted of CD8+ T cells sorted from blood, taken at week 4, from a patient treated with tofacitinib. The receptors originated from a human donor with alopecia areata.

The chain joins TRBV29-1 to TRBJ2-7; 8 bases agree with TRBD2. The CDR3 length is 13 residues. Germline lookup yields CDR1 SQVTM and CDR2 ANQGSEA. The V segment lost 2 bases and the J segment 6 bases; nucleotides outside the gene matches: 6. Here the CDR3 DNA reads TGCAGCGTTGAACGACCGGGGGGGCGCGAGCAGTACTTC. This translates into CSVERPGGREQYF.

The chain joins TRBV7-6 to TRBJ2-5; D is possibly TRBD1 or TRBD2 (6 bases each). Germline loops: CDR1 SGHVS, CDR2 FNYEAQ. V shed 2 bases and J shed 1 base, with 14 bases lying between them. The CDR3 length is 16 residues. The CDR3 loop reads CASSLTARGLQETQYF. The CDR3 DNA is TGTGCCAGCAGCTTAACCGCCCGGGGGCTCCAAGAGACCCAGTACTTC.

The gene calls are TRBV6-5 and TRBJ2-3; D assignment may be TRBD1 or TRBD2 (5 bases each). CDR3 length: 15 amino acids. The germline V and J ends were trimmed by 2 bases and 0 bases, with 9 bases remaining between them. Germline V gives CDR1 MNHEY, CDR2 SVGAGI. This chain's CDR3 is CASSYGGLSTDTQYF. In DNA form, the CDR3 reads TGTGCCAGCAGTTACGGGGGATTAAGCACAGATACGCAGTATTTT.

The table lists this clone with a few counts. The chain joins TRBV4-1 to TRBJ2-2; D is perhaps TRBD1 or TRBD2 (6 bases each). Trimming removed 4 bases from V and 5 bases from J, with 14 bases in between. Germline assignment: CDR1 MGHRA and CDR2 YSYEKL. CDR3 length: 15 residues. In DNA form, the CDR3 reads TGCGCCAGCAGCCTCATTGGAGGGGGTACCGGGGAGCTGTTTTTT. Translation: CASSLIGGGTGELFF.

This clone was recorded once. In the same sample, other DNA sequences code for this CDR3. The V call is TRBV19, the J call TRBJ1-1; D not resolved. This CDR3 has 13 residues. The germline CDR1 and CDR2 sequences are LNHDA and SQIVND (reference sequence). Trimming stripped 1 base from V and 0 bases from J, with 3 bases between. The CDR3, as DNA: TGTGCCAGTAGTATAGGGATGAACACTGAAGCTTTCTTT. It yields the protein CASSIGMNTEAFF.

This rearrangement joins TRBV4-2 to TRBJ2-3; 9 bases align to TRBD2. J was trimmed by 2 bases and V by 0 bases; bases with no gene match: 6. Germline V gives CDR1 LGHNA, CDR2 YNFKEQ. This CDR3 has 17 residues. Written as DNA, the CDR3 is TGTGCCAGCAGCCAAGACGGACTAGCGACACACACAGATACGCAGTATTTT. This sequence encodes CASSQDGLATHTDTQYF.

This clone was recorded a few times. The chain employs TRBV4-1 and TRBJ2-7, with TRBD1 identical over 8 bases. The V segment lost 0 bases and the J segment 0 bases; nucleotides outside the gene matches: 4. CDR1 is MGHRA and CDR2 is YSYEKL in the germline V gene. CDR3 length: 16 amino acids. As DNA, the CDR3 is TGCGCCAGCAGCCAAGATAAACAGGGGGTCTCCTACGAGCAGTACTTC. As protein: CASSQDKQGVSYEQYF.

The chain uses TRBV19 and TRBJ1-1; D unclear. V shed 2 bases and J shed 4 bases, with 8 bases lying between them. The length of the CDR3 is 13 residues. The germline V gene has CDR1 LNHDA and CDR2 SQIVND (reference sequence). The CDR3 reads CASSISGITEAFF. The CDR3, as DNA: TGTGCCAGTAGTATATCAGGCATCACTGAAGCTTTCTTT.

The gene calls are TRBV7-6 and TRBJ1-1; possible D gene TRBD1, 5 bases. Germline V gives CDR1 SGHVS, CDR2 FNYEAQ. Trimming left V 5 bases short and J 2 bases short, with 9 bases between. This CDR3 has 13 residues. CDR3 protein: CASSPGLNTEAFF. CDR3 sequence (DNA): TGTGCCAGCAGCCCGGGGCTCAACACTGAAGCTTTCTTT.

This chain links TRBV10-3 with TRBJ1-1, with D unclear. Trimming took off 2 bases at V and 7 bases at J, with 17 bases between the two ends. Germline assignment: CDR1 ENHRY and CDR2 SYGVKD. This CDR3 region has 15 residues. This CDR3 is CAISEQTSLFSEAFF. For the CDR3, the DNA is TGTGCCATCAGTGAGCAAACTTCCCTGTTCAGTGAAGCTTTCTTT.

CDR3 sequence: CASRPQGAGTDTQYF. In DNA form, the CDR3 reads TGTGCCAGCAGACCACAGGGGGCGGGCACAGATACGCAGTATTTT. The chain combines TRBV6-4 with TRBJ2-3, with TRBD1 identical over 9 bases. V trimming: 6 bases; J trimming: 1 base; junction bases outside the gene matches: 5. Germline-derived CDR1 and CDR2 are MRHNA and SNTAGT. The CDR3 runs to 15 residues.

This chain joins TRBV4-3 and TRBJ2-2, with a weak D call TRBD1 (5 bases). The V gene lost 4 bases and the J gene lost 3 bases, with 15 bases spanning the gap. This CDR3 spans 16 amino acids. Germline V gives CDR1 LGHNA, CDR2 YSLEER. The CDR3 region has the DNA TGCGCCAGCAGCCCCAACCCGACAGTCCACACCGGGGAGCTGTTTTTT. This encodes CASSPNPTVHTGELFF.

V and J are TRBV7-2 and TRBJ1-6, with unresolved D. This CDR3 contains 14 residues. Trimming took 1 base from V and 10 from J, leaving 11 bases between them. Germline V gives CDR1 SGHTA, CDR2 FQGNSA. The CDR3 bases are TGTGCCAGCAGCTTAGTGCCTGACCGATCACCCCTCCACTTT. Translating gives CASSLVPDRSPLHF.

The chain joins TRBV10-3 to TRBJ2-7, with D perhaps being TRBD1 or TRBD2 (5 bases each). This CDR3 spans 14 amino acids. Trimming left V 3 bases short and J 2 bases short, with 11 bases between. Germline V gene sequence: CDR1 ENHRY, CDR2 SYGVKD. This CDR3 is CAISDSKGPYEQYF. CDR3 in DNA: TGTGCCATCAGTGATTCTAAGGGACCCTACGAGCAGTACTTC.

DNA for the CDR3: TGCAGCGTTGATGCACCGGGGGCCGCCTACGAGCAGTACTTC. Translating it yields CSVDAPGAAYEQYF. The V gene is TRBV29-1, the J gene TRBJ2-7; possibly TRBD1 or TRBD2 for D (6 bases each). The CDR3 runs to 14 residues. Germline lookup yields CDR1 SQVTM and CDR2 ANQGSEA. V lost 3 bases to trimming and J lost 2 bases, with 14 bases between them.

This sequence joins TRBV7-9 and TRBJ2-7; tentatively, D is TRBD2 (6 bases). The CDR3 covers 14 residues. V lost 4 bases, J lost 0 bases, and 10 bases lay in between. Germline V CDR1 and CDR2: SEHNR, FQNEAQ (reference sequence). CDR3 nucleotides: TGTGCCAGCAGCTCCGAACTAGCCTCCTACGAGCAGTACTTC. This translates into CASSSELASYEQYF.

CDR3 region: CASSQEPTGITDTQYF. DNA of the CDR3: TGCGCCAGCAGCCAAGAGCCGACAGGGATCACAGATACGCAGTATTTT. This sequence joins TRBV4-1 and TRBJ2-3; 7 bases fit TRBD1. Germline V gives CDR1 MGHRA, CDR2 YSYEKL. CDR3 size: 16 residues. V shed 0 bases, J shed 2 bases, and the junction held 5 bases outside the gene matches.

The rearrangement uses TRBV30 and TRBJ2-7, with unresolved D. The CDR3 consists of 11 residues. V was trimmed by 0 bases and J by 6 bases, leaving 6 bases between them. Germline CDR1 is GTSNPN and CDR2 is SVGIG (reference sequence). This chain's CDR3 is CAWSVLVEQYF. Written as DNA, the CDR3 is TGTGCCTGGAGTGTACTGGTCGAGCAGTACTTC.

The rearrangement uses TRBV27 and TRBJ2-3; D may match TRBD1 or TRBD2 (6 bases each). Germline values: CDR1 MNHEY, CDR2 SMNVEV (reference sequence). Trimming took 3 bases from V and 4 from J, leaving 14 bases between them. There are 15 residues in the CDR3. The CDR3 sequence is CASSLGPGAADTQYF. DNA for the CDR3: TGTGCCAGCAGTTTGGGTCCGGGGGCGGCAGATACGCAGTATTTT.

About this clone itself: One end of the junction varies from germline; a read error may be responsible. The chain couples TRBV7-7 to TRBJ1-1; 8 bases align to TRBD1. CDR1 and CDR2 (germline): SSHAT, FNYEAQ (reference sequence). There are 13 residues in the CDR3. The CDR3 reads CASSRTGITEAFF. The CDR3 DNA sequence: TGTGCTAGCAGCCGGACAGGGATCACTGAAGCTTTCTTT.